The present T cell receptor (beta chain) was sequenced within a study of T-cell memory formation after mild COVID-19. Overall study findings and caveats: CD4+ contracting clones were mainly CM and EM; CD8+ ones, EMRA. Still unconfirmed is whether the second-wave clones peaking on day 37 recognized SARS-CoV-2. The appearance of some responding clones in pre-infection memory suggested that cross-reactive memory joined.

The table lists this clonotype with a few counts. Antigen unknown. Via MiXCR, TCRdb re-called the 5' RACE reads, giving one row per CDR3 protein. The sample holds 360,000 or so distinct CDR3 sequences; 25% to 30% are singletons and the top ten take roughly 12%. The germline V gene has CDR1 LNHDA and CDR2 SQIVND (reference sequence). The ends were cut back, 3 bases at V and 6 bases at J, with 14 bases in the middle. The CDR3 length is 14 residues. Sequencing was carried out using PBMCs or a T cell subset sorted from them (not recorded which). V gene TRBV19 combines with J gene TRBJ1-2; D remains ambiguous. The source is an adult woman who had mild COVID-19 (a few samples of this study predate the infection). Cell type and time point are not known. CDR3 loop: CASSIYSPVDGYTF. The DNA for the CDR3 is TGTGCCAGTAGTATCTACTCGCCCGTCGATGGCTACACCTTC.